The 28 T cell receptor beta chains listed next were all sequenced from one sample in a study of blood T cells in healthy people across ages. A second about 6 to 12 cycle PCR used barcoded and J-beta primers. TCRdb passed the 5' RACE reads through MiXCR, listing each CDR3 protein once. The data contain some 800,000 distinct CDR3 sequences, around 25% of them singletons. These data also formed part of another study, on T cells of mothers and their children.

Sequencing was performed on blood. The receptors derive from a boy aged 5 to 17 in good health.

J is TRBJ2-3 and V is TRBV14, with unresolved D. In germline, CDR1 is SGHDN, CDR2 FVKESK. This CDR3 comprises 13 residues. With 0 bases removed from V and 3 bases from J, the gap between germline ends came to 4 bases. CDR3 in DNA: TGTGCCAGCAGCCAAGATTATACAGATACGCAGTATTTT. Translating gives CASSQDYTDTQYF.

This clonotype was recorded a few times. The gene calls are TRBV9 and TRBJ1-2; the D gene is possibly TRBD1 (5 bases). The CDR3 covers 16 residues. From germline, CDR1 is SGDLS and CDR2 YYNGEE. Trimming took off 4 bases at V and 4 bases at J, with 20 bases between the two ends. CDR3 amino acids: CASSTGRGTGLYGYTF. For the CDR3, the DNA is TGTGCCAGCAGCACCGGACGGGGGACGGGACTCTATGGCTACACCTTC. The full variable domain, its missing parts supplied by reference TRBV9 and TRBJ1-2, is DSGVTQTPKHLITATGQRVTLRCSPRSGDLSVYWYQQSLDQGLQFLIQYYNGEERAKGNILERFSAQQFPDLHSELNLSSLELGDSALYFCASSTGRGTGLYGYTFGSGTRLTVV.

The V and J genes are TRBV28 and TRBJ2-5; D is perhaps TRBD1 (5 bases). The assigned J gene may be wrong: the sequence end matches TRBJ2-7 better. The germline V gene encodes CDR1 MDHEN and CDR2 SYDVKM. The CDR3 has 14 residues. CDR3 sequence: CASTPDRVSYEQYF. DNA for the CDR3: TGTGCCAGCACACCTGACAGAGTCTCCTACGAGCAGTACTTC.

The count of this clonotype is one. The chain employs TRBV5-1 and TRBJ2-3; D uncertain. Trimming removed 0 bases from V and 0 bases from J, with 8 bases in between. The CDR3 is 15 amino acids. The germline CDR1 and CDR2 sequences are SGHRS and YFSETQ. DNA of the CDR3: TGCGCCAGCAGCTTGGTCGAGGCGAGCACAGATACGCAGTATTTT. Its protein is CASSLVEASTDTQYF.

The chain uses TRBV11-2 and TRBJ2-3; the D is unclear. The CDR3 has 18 residues. Trimming pared 5 bases from V and 0 bases from J, leaving 21 bases between. CDR1 and CDR2 (germline): SGHAT, FQNNGV. CDR3 region: CASSHPGDRILSTDTQYF. The CDR3 DNA is TGTGCCAGCAGCCACCCGGGCGACCGGATCCTTAGCACAGATACGCAGTATTTT.

This clonotype was counted a few times. The chain combines TRBV6-4 with TRBJ2-3; possible D gene TRBD2, 5 bases. Germline values: CDR1 MRHNA, CDR2 SNTAGT. Trimming cost V 3 bases and J 3 bases, with 10 bases left between them. The CDR3 spans 14 residues. CDR3 nucleotide sequence: TGTGCCAGCAGTGAGGGAGCTGGAACAGATACGCAGTATTTT. Its protein product is CASSEGAGTDTQYF.

The chain is built from TRBV7-9 and TRBJ2-3, with D hard to call. The CDR3 runs to 11 residues. Trimming shortened V by 7 bases and J by 4 bases, and 6 bases separated the two germline ends. Looked up from germline, CDR1 is SEHNR and CDR2 is FQNEAQ (reference sequence). The CDR3 DNA follows: TGTGCCAGCACCACGGCAGATACGCAGTATTTT. Encoded protein: CASTTADTQYF.

Concerning this clonotype itself: As the CDR3 is not closed by the conserved phenylalanine or tryptophan, this likely results from a read error. The V call is TRBV7-9, the J call TRBJ1-3; TRBD1 might be the D (6 bases). Germline V gene sequence: CDR1 SEHNR, CDR2 FQNEAQ (reference sequence). The V end was cut by 4 bases, the J end by 4 bases, with 14 bases between. The CDR3 sequence is 15 residues long. As DNA, the CDR3 is TGTGCCAGCAGCTCAACAGGGCTCGGCGGAAACACCATATATCTT. Protein product: CASSSTGLGGNTIYL.

The chain uses TRBV7-9 and TRBJ2-7; D remains unclear. Germline lookup yields CDR1 SEHNR and CDR2 FQNEAQ (reference sequence). The CDR3 sequence is 13 residues long. The germline V and J ends were trimmed by 5 bases and 7 bases, with 15 bases remaining between them. The chain's CDR3 is CASSPFPKFEQYF. In DNA form, the CDR3 reads TGTGCCAGCAGCCCATTTCCAAAGTTTGAGCAGTACTTC.

The table lists this clonotype with a few counts. V is TRBV6-2 or TRBV6-3 and J is TRBJ1-1; 9 positions agree with TRBD1. V lost 7 bases, J lost 7 bases, and 10 bases stayed unmatched. The length of the CDR3 is 14 residues. Looked up from germline, CDR1 is MNHEY and CDR2 is SVGEGT. The CDR3 is CASTMDRGWGEAFF. Here the CDR3 DNA reads TGTGCCAGCACGATGGACAGGGGATGGGGTGAAGCTTTCTTT.

This clonotype turned up a few times. The CDR3: CASSQHTGNSPLHF. The DNA for the CDR3 is TGTGCCAGCAGCCAACACACAGGGAATTCACCCCTCCACTTT. The V gene is TRBV3-1, the J gene TRBJ1-6; possible D gene TRBD1, 6 bases. CDR3 length: 14 amino acids. The V end was cut by 2 bases, the J end by 7 bases, with 9 bases between. Germline CDR1 is LGHDT and CDR2 is YNNKEL (reference sequence).

The V call is TRBV4-2, the J call TRBJ2-3, with TRBD2 matching 8 bases. This CDR3 comprises 16 residues. Trimming cost V 2 bases and J 3 bases; bases outside gene matches: 7. Germline V gene data show CDR1 as LGHNA and CDR2 as YNFKEQ. CDR3 nucleotides: TGTGCCAGCAGCCAACGGGAGGGGGGGCTGACAGATACGCAGTATTTT. Its translation: CASSQREGGLTDTQYF.

This chain joins TRBV7-2 and TRBJ2-1; weak D call: TRBD2 (7 bases). The DNA end lines up better with TRBJ2-5; the J call may be wrong. Per germline, CDR1 SGHTA and CDR2 FQGNSA. The CDR3 totals 14 residues. The chain's CDR3 is CASSPNRGAETQYF. CDR3 DNA: TGTGCCAGCAGCCCTAACCGGGGGGCGGAGACCCAGTACTTC.

This clonotype was observed a few times. This rearrangement joins TRBV7-2 to TRBJ1-4, with TRBD1 matching over 10 bases. The CDR3 loop spans 18 amino acids. V shed 6 bases, J shed 4 bases, and the junction held 14 bases outside the gene matches. Per the germline V gene, CDR1 is SGHTA and CDR2 is FQGNSA. CDR3 bases: TGTGCCAGCAGACCGACCGGGACAGGGGCCCGGATTAATGAAAAACTGTTTTTT. This codes for CASRPTGTGARINEKLFF.

Only a few counts were recorded for this clonotype. DNA for the CDR3: TGCGCCAGCAGCCAGGTAGCGGGAAGCTCCTACAATGAGCAGTTCTTC. Residues: CASSQVAGSSYNEQFF. The V and J genes are TRBV4-3 and TRBJ2-1; 8 bases map to TRBD2. Germline CDR1 reads LGHNA; CDR2 reads YSLEER. The CDR3 loop spans 16 amino acids. V shed 3 bases and J 0 bases; nucleotides not matched to a gene: 4.

With respect to this clonotype: A junction end diverges from the germline sequence, so it may reflect a read error. This chain uses TRBV10-3 with TRBJ2-7, with D hard to call. Germline CDR1 reads ENHRY; CDR2 reads SYGVKD. The CDR3 runs to 12 residues. The CDR3 loop reads CAISPTEDEQYF. CDR3 coding DNA: TGCGCCATCAGTCCCACAGAAGACGAGCAGTACTTC.

Only a few counts were recorded for this clonotype. V usage is TRBV3-1 and J usage is TRBJ2-1; a possible D gene is TRBD2 (6 bases). The CDR3 runs 19 residues. Trimming cost V 2 bases and J 1 base, with 21 bases left between them. Germline CDR1 is LGHDT and CDR2 is YNNKEL (reference sequence). The CDR3 loop reads CASSQQISGLRLSYNEQFF. CDR3 nucleotide sequence: TGTGCCAGCAGCCAACAGATATCGGGACTCCGGTTGTCCTACAATGAGCAGTTCTTC.

This chain links TRBV7-9 with TRBJ1-5, with a tentative D call TRBD1 (5 bases). Per germline, CDR1 SEHNR and CDR2 FQNEAQ (reference sequence). V lost 1 base and J 0 bases, leaving 13 bases between the germline ends. This CDR3 comprises 17 residues. CDR3 sequence reads: CASSLGAGVPSNQPQHF. The CDR3 coding sequence is TGTGCCAGCAGCTTAGGGGCGGGGGTACCTAGCAATCAGCCCCAGCATTTT. Using reference TRBV7-9 and TRBJ1-5 for the parts outside the CDR3, the full variable domain is DTGVSQNPRHKITKRGQNVTFRCDPISEHNRLYWYRQTLGQGPEFLTYFQNEAQLEKSRLLSDRFSAERPKGSFSTLEIQRTEQGDSAMYLCASSLGAGVPSNQPQHFGDGTRLSIL.

This clonotype has just a few counts. The rearrangement joins TRBV27 to TRBJ1-4; the D is unclear. Trimming left V 6 bases short and J 10 bases short, with 18 bases between. The CDR3 has 14 amino acids. In germline, CDR1 is MNHEY, CDR2 SMNVEV (reference sequence). Here the CDR3 DNA reads TGTGCCAGCAGGGCCCTACAATCGGAGGGAAAACTGTTTTTT. This encodes CASRALQSEGKLFF.

The chain links TRBV5-6 to TRBJ2-5, with 8 bases identical to TRBD1. The junction had 4 bases not matched to a gene; V was cut back by 0 bases and J by 0 bases. CDR1 is SGHDT and CDR2 is YYEEEE in the germline V gene. This CDR3 region has 16 residues. The CDR3 bases are TGTGCCAGCAGCTTGGGGTACAGGGGGTACCAAGAGACCCAGTACTTC. Its translation is CASSLGYRGYQETQYF. Full variable domain (remainder filled in from reference TRBV5-6 and TRBJ2-5): DAGVTQSPTHLIKTRGQQVTLRCSPKSGHDTVSWYQQALGQGPQFIFQYYEEEERQRGNFPDRFSGHQFPNYSSELNVNALLLGDSALYLCASSLGYRGYQETQYFGPGTRLLVL.

This clonotype was found a few times. This chain connects TRBV20-1 to TRBJ1-2; tentatively, D is TRBD1 (5 bases). Between the trimmed V and J ends, which lost 5 bases and 0 bases, there was a span of 10 bases. The CDR3 contains 13 residues. The germline V gene has CDR1 DFQATT and CDR2 SNEGSKA (reference sequence). The CDR3 coding sequence is TGCAGTGCTCCTCAGGGCCCTAACTATGGCTACACCTTC. This translates into CSAPQGPNYGYTF.

The V call is TRBV28, the J call TRBJ2-5; D uncertain. The J call is in doubt because the DNA end fits TRBJ2-7 better. Germline CDR1 MDHEN, CDR2 SYDVKM. This CDR3 is 15 amino acids long. The CDR3 region has the DNA TGTGCCAGCAGTATCCCCCGGCTAGAAGGATACGAGCAGTACTTC. It codes for CASSIPRLEGYEQYF.

The CDR3 bases are TGTGCCAGCAGCCGAAGGGGAGGGGTTGGGGAGACCCAGTACTTC. Translated: CASSRRGGVGETQYF. The genes are TRBV7-2 and TRBJ2-5; 7 nucleotides line up with TRBD2. The V gene end was trimmed by 5 bases and the J gene end by 5 bases; junction bases not matched to a gene: 11. Germline loops: CDR1 SGHTA, CDR2 FQGNSA. This CDR3 has 15 residues.

In this sample, this clonotype turned up a few times. The rearrangement uses TRBV12-3 or TRBV12-4 and TRBJ2-5, with 13 bases matching TRBD2. Unmatched junction bases numbered 6, after V lost 6 bases and J lost 2 bases. The CDR3 is 16 residues long. CDR3 in DNA: TGTGCCAGCAGGAAACTAGCGGGGGGGCGTCAAGAGACCCAGTACTTC. Protein sequence: CASRKLAGGRQETQYF.

This chain joins TRBV5-1 and TRBJ2-2, with unresolved D. This CDR3 is 14 amino acids long. V lost 4 bases to trimming and J lost 10 bases, with 17 bases between them. CDR1 SGHRS and CDR2 YFSETQ come from the germline V gene. This CDR3 reads CASSPPSLSEELFF. Written as DNA, the CDR3 is TGCGCCAGCAGCCCACCCTCACTGTCGGAGGAGCTGTTTTTT. Full variable domain (remainder filled in from reference TRBV5-1 and TRBJ2-2): KAGVTQTPRYLIKTRGQQVTLSCSPISGHRSVSWYQQTPGQGLQFLFEYFSETQRNKGNFPGRFSGRQFSNSRSEMNVSTLELGDSALYLCASSPPSLSEELFFGEGSRLTVL.

The chain couples TRBV7-9 to TRBJ2-1; D remains ambiguous. The better agreement between TRBJ2-7 and the DNA end casts doubt on the J call. Germline CDR1 and CDR2: SEHNR and FQNEAQ (reference sequence). The CDR3 runs 15 residues. This CDR3 is CASSLAYQSSYEQYF. The CDR3 DNA is TGTGCCAGCAGCTTAGCGTATCAGAGCTCCTACGAGCAGTACTTC.

This clonotype was found a few times. This chain uses TRBV10-3 with TRBJ2-7, with 10 bases fitting TRBD1. The V segment lost 6 bases and the J segment 4 bases; nucleotides outside the gene matches: 3. The germline CDR1 and CDR2 sequences are ENHRY and SYGVKD. The CDR3 is made up of 13 amino acids. The CDR3 coding sequence is TGTGCCATCAGCCGGGACAGGGGATACGAGCAGTACTTC. Translated: CAISRDRGYEQYF.

This clonotype was counted between two and nine times. The chain has TRBV20-1 and TRBJ1-2; D uncertain. The CDR3 has 12 amino acids. V gave up 3 bases and J gave up 2 bases, with 7 bases separating them. Germline V gene data show CDR1 as DFQATT and CDR2 as SNEGSKA (reference sequence). The DNA of the CDR3 is TGCAGTGCTAGTATGACAAACTATGGCTACACCTTC. Protein sequence: CSASMTNYGYTF.